Included here is one TCR beta chain sequence, with context. This clone was seen a single time. What antigen it recognizes has not been identified. The sample holds no much larger clone one base away, and base qualities are not on file. This sample stems from a study of T cell changes during pregnancy in multiple sclerosis (dated by TCRdb to between 2018 and 2021). With regard to the full study: In women with multiple sclerosis, the researchers looked at how the T cell repertoire shifted as pregnancy progressed.

Library creation used the immunoSEQ multiplex PCR assay. Drawn from immuneACCESS, this table holds only the in-frame rearrangements with V and J called that TCRdb kept. Clones are partly lost; checked studies trace under half to an unresolved V gene and leave the rest unexplained. Across this sample there are 20,000 to 25,000 clones, with approximately 89% seen only once. The ten largest clonotypes hold around 0.63% of the sample. CDR1 is given as LNHNV and CDR2 as YYDKDF, both from the germline V gene (reference sequence). Taken from cysteine to phenylalanine, the CDR3 has 15 residues. This entry keeps only the CDR3 DNA: 45 bases, framed from base 1. From V the trimming removes 5 bases and from J it removes 6 bases, while the gene matches leave 8 bases of the junction unaccounted for.

The sequences come from CD4+ T cells from peripheral blood mononuclear cells, collected after pregnancy. The receptor comes from a female donor in good health, enrolled as a control in a pregnancy study. The sequence is built from TRBV15 and TRBJ2-1, and 9 junctional nucleotides match TRBD2. In nucleotides, the sequence is TGTGCCACCAGCTTGTGGGCAGCGGGAGGCAATGAGCAGTTCTTC. Its product reads: CATSLWAAGGNEQFF.